Listed below are T cell receptor beta chains from one sample, sequenced in a study of OX40 agonist ivuxolimab in advanced cancers. Assay: immunoSEQ multiplex PCR; the TCRdb copy retains only in-frame clones and omits some. This sample has around 66,000 clones, with around 87% found just once. Here the sequenced sample was CD4+ or CD8+ T cells sorted from blood, taken in a trial of the OX40 agonist ivuxolimab. Receptors originate from an adult with an advanced solid tumor such as melanoma, head and neck, liver or kidney cancer. Each CDR3 is given with its conserved first and last residue. The D gene is left open where the match is weak. Some rows have no size entry. The others give once, few or many, or a class for an expanded clone.

len: 16; abundance: NA; j_gene: TRBJ2-7; d_gene: TRBD2; v_gene: TRBV4-2; CDR3nt: TGTGCCAGCAGCCAAGATCGCGGGGGGTCTAATTACGAGCAGTACTTC; CDR3aa: CASSQDRGGSNYEQYF
len: 13; abundance: NA; j_gene: TRBJ2-3; d_gene: NA; v_gene: TRBV27; CDR3nt: TGTGCCAACAGCTCCCAAGGCCCAGATACGCAGTATTTT; CDR3aa: CANSSQGPDTQYF
len: 14; abundance: NA; j_gene: TRBJ2-4; d_gene: NA; v_gene: TRBV19; CDR3nt: TGTGCCAGTAGCGCCGGGACCGCCAAAAACATTCAGTACTTC; CDR3aa: CASSAGTAKNIQYF
len: 14; abundance: NA; j_gene: TRBJ1-2; d_gene: NA; v_gene: TRBV5-1; CDR3nt: TGCGCCAGCAGCTTTGGACAGCGAACCTATGGCTACACCTTC; CDR3aa: CASSFGQRTYGYTF
len: 15; abundance: NA; j_gene: TRBJ2-2; d_gene: TRBD1; v_gene: TRBV6-5; CDR3nt: TGTGCCAGCAGTCGAGACAGGGCAAACACCGGGGAGCTGTTTTTT; CDR3aa: CASSRDRANTGELFF
len: 14; abundance: NA; j_gene: TRBJ1-3; d_gene: NA; v_gene: TRBV2; CDR3nt: TGTGCCAGCAGTCAGCCCAGCTCTGGAAACACCATATATTTT; CDR3aa: CASSQPSSGNTIYF
len: 16; abundance: NA; j_gene: TRBJ2-1; d_gene: TRBD2; v_gene: TRBV15; CDR3nt: TGTGCCACCAGCAGACAACTAGCGGCCCAAGGAAATGAGCAGTTCTTC; CDR3aa: CATSRQLAAQGNEQFF
len: 16; abundance: NA; j_gene: TRBJ2-5; d_gene: NA; v_gene: TRBV5-1; CDR3nt: TGCGCCAGCAGCTTGGGGGGGTTAGGCGCCCAAGAGACCCAGTACTTC; CDR3aa: CASSLGGLGAQETQYF
len: 15; abundance: NA; j_gene: TRBJ1-2; d_gene: NA; v_gene: TRBV28; CDR3nt: TGTGCCAGCAGTTTGGTGGTCCAAGCCTCGTATGGCTACACCTTC; CDR3aa: CASSLVVQASYGYTF
len: 15; abundance: NA; j_gene: TRBJ2-2; d_gene: NA; v_gene: TRBV10-3; CDR3nt: TGTGCCATCCGAAGTCGGGGGCGGGACACCGGGGAGCTGTTTTTT; CDR3aa: CAIRSRGRDTGELFF
len: 13; abundance: NA; j_gene: TRBJ2-7; d_gene: TRBD1; v_gene: TRBV19; CDR3nt: TGTGCCAGTCGACAGGGGGGGAGCTACGAGCAGTACTTC; CDR3aa: CASRQGGSYEQYF
len: 20; abundance: NA; j_gene: TRBJ2-6; d_gene: TRBD2; v_gene: TRBV18; CDR3nt: TGTGCCAGCTCACCGTTTAGGACTAGCGGGGGGGCCTCTGGGGCCAACGTCCTGACTTTC; CDR3aa: CASSPFRTSGGASGANVLTF
len: 10; abundance: few; j_gene: TRBJ2-3; d_gene: NA; v_gene: TRBV20-1; CDR3nt: TGCAGTGCTACGACAGATACGCAGTATTTT; CDR3aa: CSATTDTQYF
len: 14; abundance: once; j_gene: TRBJ1-3; d_gene: NA; v_gene: TRBV9; CDR3nt: TGTGCCAGCAGCGTAGGACAGGTGGGAAACACCATATATTTT; CDR3aa: CASSVGQVGNTIYF
len: 14; abundance: NA; j_gene: TRBJ1-2; d_gene: NA; v_gene: TRBV5-5; CDR3nt: TGTGCCAGCAGCTTGGCAGGGGCGAACTATGGCTACACCTTC; CDR3aa: CASSLAGANYGYTF
len: 12; abundance: NA; j_gene: TRBJ2-1; d_gene: TRBD2; v_gene: TRBV28; CDR3nt: TGTGCCAGCAGGATACTAGCGGGTGAGCAGTTCTTC; CDR3aa: CASRILAGEQFF
len: 14; abundance: NA; j_gene: TRBJ2-5; d_gene: TRBD2; v_gene: TRBV29-1; CDR3nt: TGCAGCACCCGGGGATCGGGGGGAGGAGAGACCCAGTACTTC; CDR3aa: CSTRGSGGGETQYF
len: 16; abundance: NA; j_gene: TRBJ2-7; d_gene: NA; v_gene: TRBV11-2; CDR3nt: TGTGCCAGCACGTGGGGCTCGGCCGCGGGGCGCTACGAGCAGTACTTC; CDR3aa: CASTWGSAAGRYEQYF
len: 16; abundance: few; j_gene: TRBJ1-1; d_gene: TRBD1; v_gene: TRBV19; CDR3nt: TGTGCCAGTAATCGAGGACAGGGGGCTTGGAACACTGAAGCTTTCTTT; CDR3aa: CASNRGQGAWNTEAFF
len: 13; abundance: NA; j_gene: TRBJ2-7; d_gene: NA; v_gene: TRBV7-9; CDR3nt: TGTGCCAGCAGCACGGGACACGGTTACGAGCAGTACTTC; CDR3aa: CASSTGHGYEQYF
len: 14; abundance: NA; j_gene: TRBJ2-3; d_gene: NA; v_gene: TRBV5-4; CDR3nt: TGTGCCAGCAGCTTGGGTAGCGGCACAGATACGCAGTATTTT; CDR3aa: CASSLGSGTDTQYF
len: 15; abundance: NA; j_gene: TRBJ1-6; d_gene: NA; v_gene: TRBV7-2; CDR3nt: TGTGCCAGCAGCTTAGAAGGCAGTTATAATTCACCCCTCCACTTT; CDR3aa: CASSLEGSYNSPLHF
len: 12; abundance: once; j_gene: TRBJ2-7; d_gene: NA; v_gene: TRBV2; CDR3nt: TGTGCCAGCAGTGAGCTTACCTACGAGCAGTACTTC; CDR3aa: CASSELTYEQYF
len: 13; abundance: NA; j_gene: TRBJ1-2; d_gene: NA; v_gene: TRBV28; CDR3nt: TGTGCCAGTTATACCGGGCAGCACTATGGCTACACCTTC; CDR3aa: CASYTGQHYGYTF
len: 14; abundance: NA; j_gene: TRBJ2-7; d_gene: TRBD1; v_gene: TRBV28; CDR3nt: TGTGCCAGTGATACCGGGACAGGGTACTACGAGCAGTACTTC; CDR3aa: CASDTGTGYYEQYF
len: 14; abundance: NA; j_gene: TRBJ1-1; d_gene: NA; v_gene: TRBV5-4; CDR3nt: TGTGCCAGCAGCTTGGACGGAATGAACACTGAAGCTTTCTTT; CDR3aa: CASSLDGMNTEAFF
len: 15; abundance: NA; j_gene: TRBJ1-2; d_gene: TRBD1; v_gene: TRBV7-6; CDR3nt: TGTGCCAGCAGCTGGGGACAGGGGGCAGTAGGGGGCTACACCTTC; CDR3aa: CASSWGQGAVGGYTF
len: 14; abundance: NA; j_gene: TRBJ1-1; d_gene: NA; v_gene: TRBV7-2; CDR3nt: TGTGCCAGCAGCTTACTGAGACAGAACACTGAAGCTTTCTTT; CDR3aa: CASSLLRQNTEAFF
len: 15; abundance: NA; j_gene: TRBJ1-2; d_gene: TRBD1; v_gene: TRBV5-4; CDR3nt: TGTGCCAGCAGCCCCTTCGGACAGGACCCCTATGGCTACACCTTC; CDR3aa: CASSPFGQDPYGYTF